These 32 T cell receptor beta chains originate from one sample sequenced in a study of blood T cells in healthy people across ages (dated by TCRdb to the mid-2010s). Library preparation was by 5' RACE. Sequencing took place on an Illumina HiSeq 2500. A second PCR of 7 to 11 cycles was performed with a sample-barcoded 5' primer and a J-beta primer mix. The public reads were quality trimmed at Q25 with fastp and then assembled into clones with MiXCR by TCRdb, keeping productive beta chains. Each entry merges the rows of one CDR3 protein and shows their most common DNA and genes. The sample profile shows some 760,000 distinct CDR3 sequences; roughly 25% of them were found once. Jointly, the top ten make up under 10% of the sample. These data also featured in a second study, about T cells of mothers and their children.

Input material: blood. The source of these receptors is a boy aged 5-17 years in good health.

This clonotype showed up just a few times. The chain links TRBV20-1 to TRBJ2-7, with 8 bases fitting TRBD2. V was pared by 3 bases and J by 4 bases, with 8 bases of the junction left unmatched. CDR3 length: 14 amino acids. Germline CDR1 and CDR2: DFQATT and SNEGSKA (reference sequence). The CDR3: CSASDGGAAYEQYF. DNA of the CDR3: TGCAGTGCTAGTGACGGGGGGGCCGCTTACGAGCAGTACTTC.

V gene TRBV7-2 combines with J gene TRBJ1-3; the D is unclear. There are 16 residues in the CDR3. Germline assignment: CDR1 SGHTA and CDR2 FQGNSA. V lost 5 bases and J lost 4, with 18 bases in between. DNA for the CDR3: TGTGCCAGCAGCCCCCGACCTTCGTTGAGCGGAAACACCATATATTTT. This sequence encodes CASSPRPSLSGNTIYF.

This clonotype was counted between two and nine times. The V and J genes are TRBV28 and TRBJ2-7, with D tentatively TRBD2 (5 bases). This CDR3 contains 12 residues. Germline V CDR1 and CDR2: MDHEN, SYDVKM. V shed 4 bases and J shed 11 bases, with 15 bases lying between them. CDR3 protein: CASSSPGQREYF. CDR3 sequence (DNA): TGTGCCAGCAGTTCCCCGGGCCAGAGGGAGTACTTC.

This clonotype has more than one count but fewer than ten. The V and J genes are TRBV5-1 and TRBJ2-5; 14 nucleotides align to TRBD2. Germline V gives CDR1 SGHRS, CDR2 YFSETQ. This CDR3 has 17 amino acids. Unmatched junction bases numbered 10, after V lost 5 bases and J lost 4 bases. CDR3 residues: CASSFGLAGGDGETQYF. The CDR3 coding sequence is TGCGCCAGCAGTTTCGGACTAGCGGGAGGCGACGGAGAGACCCAGTACTTC.

The chain recombines TRBV25-1 with TRBJ2-4, with D hard to call. Germline V gives CDR1 MGHDK, CDR2 SYGVNS. The CDR3 consists of 15 residues. The V gene lost 1 base and the J gene lost 5 bases, with 12 bases spanning the gap. CDR3 protein: CASSEFPETENIQYF. Here the CDR3 DNA reads TGTGCCAGCAGTGAATTTCCGGAGACCGAAAACATTCAGTACTTC.

In its sample, this clonotype was seen a few times. A junction end diverges from the germline sequence, so it may reflect a read error. The CDR3 DNA follows: TGTGGCAGCTCCACGGGAGGAAATGGCTACACCTTC. Protein: CGSSTGGNGYTF. The V call is TRBV27, the J call TRBJ1-2, with D unclear. CDR1 and CDR2 (germline): MNHEY, SMNVEV (reference sequence). The CDR3 runs 12 residues.

A few counts support this clonotype. The V gene is TRBV9, the J gene TRBJ1-1; D not certain. The CDR3 spans 14 residues. Per germline, CDR1 SGDLS and CDR2 YYNGEE. Trimming took off 0 bases at V and 4 bases at J, with 10 bases between the two ends. CDR3 nucleotides: TGTGCCAGCAGCGTAGGGGTTGGTGGCACTGAAGCTTTCTTT. Protein product: CASSVGVGGTEAFF.

V is TRBV15 and J is TRBJ1-3, with a weak D call TRBD1 (5 bases). CDR1 and CDR2 (germline): LNHNV, YYDKDF (reference sequence). V lost 3 bases and J 2 bases, leaving 17 bases between the germline ends. The CDR3 is 17 amino acids. Written as DNA, the CDR3 is TGTGCCACCAGCAGTATTCCGTCAGGGTCGCCTGGAAACACCATATATTTT. It translates to CATSSIPSGSPGNTIYF.

V and J are TRBV13 and TRBJ1-2, with D perhaps matching TRBD1 (6 bases). Per germline, CDR1 PRHDT and CDR2 FYEKMQ (reference sequence). This CDR3 contains 16 residues. The V and J ends lost 0 bases and 5 bases respectively, with 16 bases between them. As DNA, the CDR3 is TGTGCCAGCAGCTTAGGGTCGTCAGGGGCCTGGTATGGCTACACCTTC. Protein product: CASSLGSSGAWYGYTF.

This clonotype showed up just a few times. CDR3 residues: CASNWAQDSYEQYF. The CDR3, as DNA: TGTGCCAGCAACTGGGCGCAGGACTCCTACGAGCAGTACTTC. The chain joins TRBV6-6 to TRBJ2-7; the D is unclear. Trimming removed 7 bases from V and 0 bases from J, with 13 bases in between. The CDR3 runs to 14 residues. Germline loops: CDR1 MNHNY, CDR2 SVGAGI (reference sequence).

This rearrangement joins TRBV5-4 to TRBJ1-1; no definite D call. V lost 5 bases to trimming and J lost 5 bases, with 19 bases between them. Germline values: CDR1 SGHNT, CDR2 YYREEE (reference sequence). CDR3 length equals 15 residues. The CDR3 DNA reads as TGTGCCAGCAGTTCGGACGGACTACTGGGGACTGAAGCTTTCTTT. This encodes CASSSDGLLGTEAFF.

This clonotype was detected only once. A junction boundary mismatches the germline segment, possibly from a read error. This chain uses TRBV14 with TRBJ2-5; 7 bases align to TRBD2. CDR3 length: 17 amino acids. Per the germline V gene, CDR1 is SGHDN and CDR2 is FVKESK. The CDR3 sequence is CASSQDRGAGPQEAQYF. The CDR3, as DNA: TGTGCCAGCAGCCAAGATCGAGGAGCGGGGCCACAAGAGGCCCAGTACTTC. The variable domain in full, with the rest retrieved from reference TRBV14 and TRBJ2-5, is EAGVTQFPSHSVIEKGQTVTLRCDPISGHDNLYWYRRVMGKEIKFLLHFVKESKQDESGMPNNRFLAERTGGTYSTLKVQPAELEDSGVYFCASSQDRGAGPQEAQYFGPGTRLLVL.

This clonotype has just a few counts. The chain employs TRBV4-1 and TRBJ2-3; D call uncertain. V lost 4 bases and J 0 bases, leaving 17 bases between the germline ends. Looked up from germline, CDR1 is MGHRA and CDR2 is YSYEKL. The CDR3 sequence is 17 residues long. CDR3 protein: CASSLHALPRSTDTQYF. Here the CDR3 DNA reads TGCGCCAGCAGCCTTCACGCCCTTCCCCGTAGCACAGATACGCAGTATTTT.

This rearrangement joins TRBV4-3 to TRBJ2-7; TRBD2 might be the D (7 bases). CDR3 length equals 14 residues. Trimming took off 5 bases at V and 7 bases at J, with 18 bases between the two ends. The germline V gene encodes CDR1 LGHNA and CDR2 YSLEER. The CDR3 is CASSAGRGLGEQYF. The CDR3 DNA reads TGCGCCAGCAGCGCAGGGCGGGGGCTTGGGGAGCAGTACTTC.

This chain links TRBV27 with TRBJ2-6; D unclear. The germline gives CDR1 MNHEY, CDR2 SMNVEV (reference sequence). The V end was cut by 5 bases, the J end by 0 bases, with 5 bases between. This CDR3 has 14 amino acids. CDR3 sequence (DNA): TGTGCCAGCAGTACCCTCTCTGGGGCCAACGTCCTGACTTTC. This encodes CASSTLSGANVLTF.

On this clonotype itself: At one end the junction does not follow the germline gene, possibly because of a read error. The chain recombines TRBV9 with TRBJ2-7; weak D call: TRBD1 (6 bases). The V gene's germline CDR1 is SGDLS and CDR2 YYNGEE. The CDR3 runs 16 residues. The CDR3 here is CAGSQNPGTLSYEQYF. The CDR3 nucleotides read TGTGCCGGCAGCCAGAACCCCGGGACACTCTCCTACGAGCAGTACTTC.

This clonotype was recorded a few times. The rearrangement uses TRBV11-2 and TRBJ2-5, with 9 bases that match TRBD2. V was pared by 0 bases and J by 5 bases, with 10 bases of the junction left unmatched. Germline V gene data show CDR1 as SGHAT and CDR2 as FQNNGV. This CDR3 is 17 amino acids long. The CDR3 DNA follows: TGTGCCAGCAGCTTAGATGATCTCGGACTAGCGCTGGAGACCCAGTACTTC. It encodes CASSLDDLGLALETQYF.

This clonotype has more than one count but fewer than ten. J is TRBJ2-5 and V is TRBV7-8; 10 nucleotides agree with TRBD2. V was clipped by 5 bases and J by 3 bases; unmatched bases: 3. The CDR3 extends over 14 amino acids. Germline V gives CDR1 SGHVS, CDR2 FQNEAQ. The CDR3 here is CASSITSGEETQYF. The CDR3 region has the DNA TGTGCCAGCAGCATTACTAGCGGGGAAGAGACCCAGTACTTC. The complete variable domain, with remaining parts taken from reference TRBV7-8 and TRBJ2-5, reads GAGVSQSPRYKVAKRGQDVALRCDPISGHVSLFWYQQALGQGPEFLTYFQNEAQLDKSGLPSDRFFAERPEGSVSTLKIQRTQQEDSAVYLCASSITSGEETQYFGPGTRLLVL.

The chain joins TRBV5-4 to TRBJ2-5, with D hard to call. The better agreement between TRBJ2-1 and the DNA end casts doubt on the J call. Germline V lookup: CDR1 SGHNT, CDR2 YYREEE (reference sequence). The CDR3 sequence is 14 residues long. The CDR3 protein is CASSLGNLANEQFF. The CDR3 nucleotides read TGTGCCAGCAGCTTGGGAAACTTGGCCAATGAGCAGTTCTTC.

The genes are TRBV2 and TRBJ2-3; possible D gene TRBD1, 7 bases. Germline-derived CDR1 and CDR2 are SNHLY and FYNNEI. V lost 7 bases and J lost 2, with 16 bases in between. The CDR3 consists of 15 residues. CDR3 in amino acids: CASTVGRGVTDTQYF. CDR3 nucleotides: TGTGCCAGCACGGTGGGCAGGGGGGTCACAGATACGCAGTATTTT.

This clonotype occurred a few times. This rearrangement joins TRBV5-6 to TRBJ1-1, with D unclear. The CDR3 consists of 15 residues. CDR1 is SGHDT, CDR2 YYEEEE, per germline. V was trimmed by 4 bases and J by 6 bases, leaving 19 bases between them. The CDR3 spells CASSTGPQETPEAFF. CDR3 sequence (DNA): TGTGCCAGCAGCACCGGGCCGCAAGAGACGCCTGAAGCTTTCTTT.

This clonotype was counted once. The chain combines TRBV7-8 with TRBJ2-7; D gene unclear. V lost 5 bases to trimming and J lost 7 bases, with 9 bases between them. This CDR3 spans 11 amino acids. The germline V gene encodes CDR1 SGHVS and CDR2 FQNEAQ. The CDR3 region is CASSLNGEQYF. In DNA form, the CDR3 reads TGTGCCAGCAGCCTAAATGGGGAGCAGTACTTC.

The chain combines TRBV14 with TRBJ2-1; 12 bases line up with TRBD2. The CDR3 is 16 residues long. J gave up 8 bases and V 3 bases, and 8 bases lay outside the gene matches. Per germline, CDR1 SGHDN and CDR2 FVKESK. The CDR3 spells CASSQRLAGASYEQFF. DNA of the CDR3: TGTGCCAGCAGCCAGAGACTAGCGGGGGCGAGCTATGAGCAGTTCTTC.

This clonotype appeared a few times. V is TRBV2 and J is TRBJ2-1, with 8 bases lining up with TRBD2. The CDR3 spans 16 residues. Trimming took 3 bases from V and 7 from J; bases not matched to a gene: 11. Per germline, CDR1 SNHLY and CDR2 FYNNEI. The CDR3: CASSDLWFAGGNEQFF. Written as DNA, the CDR3 is TGTGCCAGCAGTGATCTGTGGTTTGCGGGAGGAAATGAGCAGTTCTTC. Drawing the rest from reference TRBV2 and TRBJ2-1, the complete variable domain is EPEVTQTPSHQVTQMGQEVILRCVPISNHLYFYWYRQILGQKVEFLVSFYNNEISEKSEIFDDQFSVERPDGSNFTLKIRSTKLEDSAMYFCASSDLWFAGGNEQFFGPGTRLTVL.

This chain links TRBV6-5 with TRBJ2-5; TRBD1 matches 7 bases. Gene TRBJ2-1 matches the end of the DNA better, so the J call may be wrong. CDR3 length: 14 residues. Germline V gene lookup returns CDR1 MNHEY and CDR2 SVGAGI. In nucleotides, the CDR3 is TGTGCCAGCAACCGACAGGGATTTGGAAATGAGCAGTTCTTC. It yields the protein CASNRQGFGNEQFF.

This clonotype was observed a few times. V gene TRBV5-1 combines with J gene TRBJ2-5; perhaps TRBD2 as D (6 bases). Germline V CDR1 and CDR2: SGHRS, YFSETQ. CDR3 length: 15 amino acids. Deletions cut 3 bases from V and 5 bases from J, with 17 bases between. Here the CDR3 DNA reads TGCGCCAGCAGCTCCACCGGGACTTCCCGTGAGACCCAGTACTTC. It specifies CASSSTGTSRETQYF.

This clonotype was recorded many times. The chain uses TRBV14 and TRBJ1-1; 10 bases map to TRBD1. CDR1 is SGHDN, CDR2 FVKESK, per germline. V gave up 6 bases and J gave up 6 bases; unmatched junction bases: 16. The CDR3 has 17 amino acids. The CDR3 reads CASRGDRGEGRAAEAFF. Here the CDR3 DNA reads TGTGCCAGCAGGGGGGACAGGGGCGAGGGGAGAGCGGCTGAAGCTTTCTTT.

This clonotype turned up a few times. The chain recombines TRBV27 with TRBJ2-5; 8 nucleotides match TRBD2. The J call may be mistaken, given a closer DNA end match to TRBJ2-7. Germline V CDR1 and CDR2: MNHEY, SMNVEV (reference sequence). This CDR3 is built from 15 residues. In nucleotides, the CDR3 is TGTGCCAGCAGTGAAGGGAGCGGGAGTACCTACGAGCAGTACTTC. It is translated as CASSEGSGSTYEQYF.

The rearrangement uses TRBV14 and TRBJ2-1, with D tentatively TRBD2 (6 bases). CDR3 length equals 16 residues. Germline CDR1 SGHDN, CDR2 FVKESK. V lost 5 bases, J lost 0 bases, and 14 bases lay in between. DNA for the CDR3: TGTGCCAGCAGCACCGGGGGATCCAGCTCCTACAATGAGCAGTTCTTC. This gives the protein CASSTGGSSSYNEQFF.

This clonotype showed up just a few times. The rearrangement links TRBV24-1 to TRBJ2-1; 9 bases are shared with TRBD2. Germline loops: CDR1 KGHDR, CDR2 SFDVKD. The CDR3 contains 14 residues. The V segment lost 6 bases and the J segment 8 bases; nucleotides outside the gene matches: 7. DNA for the CDR3: TGTGCCACCAGTTCCAGCGGGGGGAGTTATGAGCAGTTCTTC. Protein: CATSSSGGSYEQFF.

Regarding this clonotype: At one boundary the junction diverges from the germline segment, which might be a read error. V is TRBV7-9 and J is TRBJ1-3; the D is unclear. There are 14 residues in the CDR3. CDR1 and CDR2 from the germline V gene are SEHNR and FQNEAQ (reference sequence). CDR3 bases: TGTGCCAGCAGCTCCGGCGGCTCTGGAAACGCCATATATTTT. Amino acid sequence: CASSSGGSGNAIYF. Combining the CDR3 with reference TRBV7-9 and TRBJ1-3 gives the whole variable domain DTGVSQNPRHKITKRGQNVTFRCDPISEHNRLYWYRQTLGQGPEFLTYFQNEAQLEKSRLLSDRFSAERPKGSFSTLEIQRTEQGDSAMYLCASSSGGSGNAIYFGEGSWLTVV.

The chain combines TRBV20-1 with TRBJ2-5; 11 bases fit TRBD2. Matching the DNA end better, TRBJ2-7 makes the J call doubtful. CDR1 DFQATT and CDR2 SNEGSKA come from the germline V gene (reference sequence). CDR3 length: 14 amino acids. This chain's CDR3 is CSARPLAGVHEQYF. CDR3 sequence (DNA): TGCAGTGCCAGACCACTAGCGGGAGTGCACGAGCAGTACTTC.